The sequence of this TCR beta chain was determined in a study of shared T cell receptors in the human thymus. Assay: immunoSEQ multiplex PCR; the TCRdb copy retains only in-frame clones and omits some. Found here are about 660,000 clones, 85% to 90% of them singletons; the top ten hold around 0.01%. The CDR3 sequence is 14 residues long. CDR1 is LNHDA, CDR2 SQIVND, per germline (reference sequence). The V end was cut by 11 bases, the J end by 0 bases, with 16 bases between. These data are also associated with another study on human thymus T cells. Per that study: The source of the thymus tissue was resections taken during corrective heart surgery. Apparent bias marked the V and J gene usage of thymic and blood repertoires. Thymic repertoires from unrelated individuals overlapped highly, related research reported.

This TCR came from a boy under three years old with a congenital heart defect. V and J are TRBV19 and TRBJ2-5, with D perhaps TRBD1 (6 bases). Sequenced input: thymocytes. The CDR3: CAVSGGSYQETQYF. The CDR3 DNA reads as TGTGCCGTCTCTGGGGGCTCGTACCAAGAGACCCAGTACTTC.